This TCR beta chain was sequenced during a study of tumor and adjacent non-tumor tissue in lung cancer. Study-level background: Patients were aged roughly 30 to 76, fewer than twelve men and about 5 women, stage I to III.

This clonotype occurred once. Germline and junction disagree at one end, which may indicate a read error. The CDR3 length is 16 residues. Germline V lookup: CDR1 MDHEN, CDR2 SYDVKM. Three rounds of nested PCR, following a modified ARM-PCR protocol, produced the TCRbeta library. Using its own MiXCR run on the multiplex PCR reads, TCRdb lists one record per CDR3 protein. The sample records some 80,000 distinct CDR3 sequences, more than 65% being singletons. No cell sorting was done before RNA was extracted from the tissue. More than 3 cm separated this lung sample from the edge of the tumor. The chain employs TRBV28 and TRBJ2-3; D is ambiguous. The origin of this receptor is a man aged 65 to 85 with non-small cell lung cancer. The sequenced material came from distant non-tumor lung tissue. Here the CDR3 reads CASSFYSVRGTDTQYF. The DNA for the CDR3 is TGTGCCAGCAGTTTCTACAGCGTGAGAGGAACAGATACTCAGTATTTT.